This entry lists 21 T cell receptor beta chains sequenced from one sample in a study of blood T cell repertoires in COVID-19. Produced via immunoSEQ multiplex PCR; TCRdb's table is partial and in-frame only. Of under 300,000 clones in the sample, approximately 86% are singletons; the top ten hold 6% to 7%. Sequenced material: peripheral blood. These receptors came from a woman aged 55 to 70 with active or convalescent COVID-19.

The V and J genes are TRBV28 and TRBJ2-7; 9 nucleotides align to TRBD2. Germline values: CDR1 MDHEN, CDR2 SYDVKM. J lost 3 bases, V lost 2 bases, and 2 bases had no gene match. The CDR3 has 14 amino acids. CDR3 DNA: TGTGCCAGCAGTTTAGCGGGAGGGATCTACGAGCAGTACTTC. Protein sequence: CASSLAGGIYEQYF.

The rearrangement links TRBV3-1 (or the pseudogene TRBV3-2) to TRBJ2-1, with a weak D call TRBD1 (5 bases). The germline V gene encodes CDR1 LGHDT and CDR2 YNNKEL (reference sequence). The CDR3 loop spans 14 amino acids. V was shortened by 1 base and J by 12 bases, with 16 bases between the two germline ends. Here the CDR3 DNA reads TGTGCCAGCAGCCAAGTTCAGGGCACTGAATGGCAGTTCTTC. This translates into CASSQVQGTEWQFF.

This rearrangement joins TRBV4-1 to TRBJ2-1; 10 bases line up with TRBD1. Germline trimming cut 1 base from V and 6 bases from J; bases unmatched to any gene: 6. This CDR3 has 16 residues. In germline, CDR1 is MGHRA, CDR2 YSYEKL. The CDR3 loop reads CASSQVFRTGGNEQFF. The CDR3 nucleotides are TGCGCCAGCAGCCAAGTTTTCCGGACAGGGGGCAATGAGCAGTTCTTC.

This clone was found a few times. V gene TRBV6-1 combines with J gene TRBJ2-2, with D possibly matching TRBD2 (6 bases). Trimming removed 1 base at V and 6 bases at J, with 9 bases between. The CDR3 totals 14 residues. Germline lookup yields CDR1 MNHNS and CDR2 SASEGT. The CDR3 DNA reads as TGTGCCAGCAGTGAAGGAGGAGGGGCCGGGGAGCTGTTTTTT. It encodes CASSEGGGAGELFF.

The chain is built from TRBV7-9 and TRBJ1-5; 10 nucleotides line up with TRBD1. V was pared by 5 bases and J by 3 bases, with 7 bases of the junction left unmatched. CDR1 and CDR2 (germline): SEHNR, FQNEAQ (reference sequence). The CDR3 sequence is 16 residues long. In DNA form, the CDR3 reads TGTGCCAGCAGCCTAGGACAGGGGGGTGACAATCAGCCCCAGCATTTT. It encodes CASSLGQGGDNQPQHF.

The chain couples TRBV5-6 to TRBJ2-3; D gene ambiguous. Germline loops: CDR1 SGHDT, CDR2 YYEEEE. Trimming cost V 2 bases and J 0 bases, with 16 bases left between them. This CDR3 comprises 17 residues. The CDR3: CASSFKQILSSTDTQYF. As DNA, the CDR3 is TGTGCCAGCAGCTTCAAACAAATCCTCTCTAGCACAGATACGCAGTATTTT.

CDR3 sequence: CASSLDSGVRKNTGELFF. Here the CDR3 DNA reads TGCGCCAGCAGCTTGGATAGCGGGGTACGGAAGAACACCGGGGAGCTGTTTTTT. The rearrangement joins TRBV5-1 to TRBJ2-2; 8 bases align to TRBD2. V was pared by 0 bases and J by 1 base, with 8 bases of the junction left unmatched. The V gene's germline CDR1 is SGHRS and CDR2 YFSETQ. This CDR3 is 18 amino acids long.

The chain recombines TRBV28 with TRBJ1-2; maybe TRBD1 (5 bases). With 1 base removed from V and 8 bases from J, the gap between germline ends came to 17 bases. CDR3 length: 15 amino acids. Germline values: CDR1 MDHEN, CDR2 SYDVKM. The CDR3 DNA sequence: TGTGCCAGCAGTTTATCGGGCAGGGCATTGCCCGGCTACACCTTC. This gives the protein CASSLSGRALPGYTF.

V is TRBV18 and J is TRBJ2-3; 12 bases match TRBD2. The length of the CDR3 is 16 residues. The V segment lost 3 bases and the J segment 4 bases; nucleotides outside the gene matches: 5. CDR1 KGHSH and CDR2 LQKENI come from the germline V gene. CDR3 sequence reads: CASSPFASGGADTQYF. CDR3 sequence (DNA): TGTGCCAGCTCACCGTTCGCTAGCGGGGGGGCAGATACGCAGTATTTT.

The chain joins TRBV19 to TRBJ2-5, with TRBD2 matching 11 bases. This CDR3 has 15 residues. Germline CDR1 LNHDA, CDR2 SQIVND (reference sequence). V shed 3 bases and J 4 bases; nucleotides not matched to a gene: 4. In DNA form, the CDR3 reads TGTGCCAGTAGTATGACTAGCGGGACTGTAGAGACCCAGTACTTC. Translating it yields CASSMTSGTVETQYF.

CDR3 in amino acids: CASRLAGVTPLGEQYF. The CDR3 DNA is TGTGCCAGCAGACTAGCGGGAGTGACCCCCCTTGGCGAGCAGTACTTC. This chain connects TRBV2 to TRBJ2-7, with 11 bases lining up with TRBD2. From germline, CDR1 is SNHLY and CDR2 FYNNEI. V was pared by 6 bases and J by 6 bases, with 13 bases of the junction left unmatched. The length of the CDR3 is 16 residues.

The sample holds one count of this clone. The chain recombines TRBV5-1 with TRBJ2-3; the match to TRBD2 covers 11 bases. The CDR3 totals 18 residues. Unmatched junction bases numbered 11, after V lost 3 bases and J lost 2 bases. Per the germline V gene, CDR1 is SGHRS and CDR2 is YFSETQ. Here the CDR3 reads CASSSRRTTSGNTDTQYF. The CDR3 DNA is TGCGCCAGCAGCTCAAGAAGGACGACTAGCGGGAACACAGATACGCAGTATTTT. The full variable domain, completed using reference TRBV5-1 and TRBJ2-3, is KAGVTQTPRYLIKTRGQQVTLSCSPISGHRSVSWYQQTPGQGLQFLFEYFSETQRNKGNFPGRFSGRQFSNSRSEMNVSTLELGDSALYLCASSSRRTTSGNTDTQYFGPGTRLTVL.

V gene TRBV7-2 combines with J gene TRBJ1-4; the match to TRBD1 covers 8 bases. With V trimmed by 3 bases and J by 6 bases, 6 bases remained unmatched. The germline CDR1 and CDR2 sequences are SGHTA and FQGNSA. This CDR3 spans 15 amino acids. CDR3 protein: CASSLVGQGYEKLFF. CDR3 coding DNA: TGTGCCAGCAGCTTGGTCGGACAGGGATATGAAAAACTGTTTTTT.

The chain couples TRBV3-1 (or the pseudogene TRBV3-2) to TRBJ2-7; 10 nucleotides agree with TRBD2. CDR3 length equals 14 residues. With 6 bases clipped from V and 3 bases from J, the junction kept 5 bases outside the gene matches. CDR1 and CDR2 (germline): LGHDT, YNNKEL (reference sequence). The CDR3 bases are TGTGCCAGCAGAAGGACTAGCGGAAACTACGAGCAGTACTTC. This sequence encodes CASRRTSGNYEQYF.

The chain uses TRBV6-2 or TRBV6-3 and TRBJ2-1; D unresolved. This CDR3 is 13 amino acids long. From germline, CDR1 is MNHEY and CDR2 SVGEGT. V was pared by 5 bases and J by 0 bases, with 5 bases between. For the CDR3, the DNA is TGTGCCAGCAGTGAGAGCTCCTACAATGAGCAGTTCTTC. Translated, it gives CASSESSYNEQFF.

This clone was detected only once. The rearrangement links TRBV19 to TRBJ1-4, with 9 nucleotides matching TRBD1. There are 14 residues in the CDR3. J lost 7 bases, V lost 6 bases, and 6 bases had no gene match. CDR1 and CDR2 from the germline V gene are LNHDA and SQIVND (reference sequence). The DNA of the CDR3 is TGTGCCAGTAGCTCCGGGACAGGGACTGAAAAACTGTTTTTT. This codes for CASSSGTGTEKLFF.

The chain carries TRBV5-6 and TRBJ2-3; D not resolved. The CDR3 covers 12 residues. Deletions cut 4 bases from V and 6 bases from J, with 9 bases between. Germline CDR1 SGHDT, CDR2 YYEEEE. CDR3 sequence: CASSVLSDTQYF. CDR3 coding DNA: TGTGCCAGCAGCGTACTGTCGGATACGCAGTATTTT.

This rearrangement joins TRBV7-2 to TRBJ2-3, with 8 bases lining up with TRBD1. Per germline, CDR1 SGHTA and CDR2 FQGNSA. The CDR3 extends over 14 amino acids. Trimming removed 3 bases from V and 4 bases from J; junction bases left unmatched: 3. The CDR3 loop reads CASSLGQVADTQYF. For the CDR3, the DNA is TGTGCCAGCAGCTTGGGACAGGTAGCAGATACGCAGTATTTT.

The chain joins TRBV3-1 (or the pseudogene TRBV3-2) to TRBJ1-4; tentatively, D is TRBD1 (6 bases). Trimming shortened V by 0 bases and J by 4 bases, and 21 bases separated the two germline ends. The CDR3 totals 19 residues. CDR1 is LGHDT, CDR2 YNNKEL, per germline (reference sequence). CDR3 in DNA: TGTGCCAGCAGCCAAGAATCAGGGGCCCTCATCGGCTTTAATGAAAAACTGTTTTTT. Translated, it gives CASSQESGALIGFNEKLFF.

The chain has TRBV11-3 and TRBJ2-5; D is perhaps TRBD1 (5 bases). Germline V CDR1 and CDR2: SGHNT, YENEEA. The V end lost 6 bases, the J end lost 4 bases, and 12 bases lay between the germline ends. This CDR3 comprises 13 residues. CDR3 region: CASSPSGIETQYF. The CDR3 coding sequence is TGTGCCAGCAGTCCTTCAGGGATAGAGACCCAGTACTTC.

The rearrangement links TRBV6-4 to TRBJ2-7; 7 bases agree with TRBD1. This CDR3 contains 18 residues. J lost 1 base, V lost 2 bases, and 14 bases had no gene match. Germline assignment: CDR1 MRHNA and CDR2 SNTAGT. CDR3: CASSDRGFRTGDSYEQYV. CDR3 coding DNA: TGTGCCAGCAGTGACAGAGGGTTCAGAACAGGGGATTCCTACGAGCAGTACGTC.